The clone carrying this T cell receptor beta chain was detected a few times. These data are taken from a study of blood T cell repertoires in COVID-19. The wider study: Some COVID-19 samples were acute and others convalescent; all came from the United States, Italy and Spain. T cells, B-cell-depleted T cells, or PBMCs provided the cDNA or gDNA that served as material.

Original analysis: Estimation of nucleated cell counts was performed using reference gene primer amplification. Generated by immunoSEQ multiplex PCR, the TCRdb table keeps only in-frame clones and is missing some. Clone size and V and J calls were adopted from that table, with D and trimming inferred from the DNA. The sample records around 180,000 clones, over 75% being singletons. The CDR3 is made up of 15 amino acids. Germline V gives CDR1 SGHKS, CDR2 YYEKEE (reference sequence). The germline V and J ends were trimmed by 3 bases and 0 bases, with 10 bases remaining between them. Specimen: peripheral blood. The receptor was derived from a woman of 80 years or more with acute or convalescent COVID-19. V usage is TRBV5-5 and J usage is TRBJ1-5; D is unresolved. In DNA, the CDR3 is TGTGCCAGCAGCTGGAGGGATTATAGCAATCAGCCCCAGCATTTT. It translates to CASSWRDYSNQPQHF.